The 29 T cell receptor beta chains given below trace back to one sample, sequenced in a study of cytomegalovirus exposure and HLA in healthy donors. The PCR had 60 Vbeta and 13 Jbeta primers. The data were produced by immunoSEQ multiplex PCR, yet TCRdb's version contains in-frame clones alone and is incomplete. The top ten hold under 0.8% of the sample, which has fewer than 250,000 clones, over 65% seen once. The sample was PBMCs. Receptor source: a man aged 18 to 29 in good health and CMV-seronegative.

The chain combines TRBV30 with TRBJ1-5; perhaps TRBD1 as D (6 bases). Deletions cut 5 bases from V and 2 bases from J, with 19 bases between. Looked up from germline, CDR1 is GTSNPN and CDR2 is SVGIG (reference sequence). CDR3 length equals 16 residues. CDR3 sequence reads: CAWGGRGGAGNQPQHF. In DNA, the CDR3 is TGTGCCTGGGGAGGCCGGGGGGGCGCGGGCAATCAGCCCCAGCATTTT.

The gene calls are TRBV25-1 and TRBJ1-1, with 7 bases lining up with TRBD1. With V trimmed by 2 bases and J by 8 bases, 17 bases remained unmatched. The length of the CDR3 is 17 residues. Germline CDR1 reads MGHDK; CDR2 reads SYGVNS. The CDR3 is CASSETWVLVDRAEAFF. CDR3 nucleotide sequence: TGTGCCAGCAGTGAAACTTGGGTACTAGTTGACAGGGCAGAAGCTTTCTTT. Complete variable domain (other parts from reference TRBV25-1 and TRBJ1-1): EADIYQTPRYLVIGTGKKITLECSQTMGHDKMYWYQQDPGMELHLIHYSYGVNSTEKGDLSSESTVSRIRTEHFPLTLESARPSHTSQYLCASSETWVLVDRAEAFFGQGTRLTVV.

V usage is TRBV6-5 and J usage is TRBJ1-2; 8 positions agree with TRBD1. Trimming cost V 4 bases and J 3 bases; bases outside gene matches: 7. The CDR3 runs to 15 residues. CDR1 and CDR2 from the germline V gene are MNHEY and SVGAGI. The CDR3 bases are TGTGCCAGCAGTTCCTCCGGGACAGGCGACTATGGCTACACCTTC. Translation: CASSSSGTGDYGYTF.

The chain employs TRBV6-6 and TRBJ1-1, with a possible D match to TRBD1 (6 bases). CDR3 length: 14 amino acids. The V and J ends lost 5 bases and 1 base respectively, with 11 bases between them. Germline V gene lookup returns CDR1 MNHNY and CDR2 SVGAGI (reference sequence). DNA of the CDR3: TGTGCCAGCAGTCTACGGACAGCGAACACTGAAGCTTTCTTT. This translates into CASSLRTANTEAFF.

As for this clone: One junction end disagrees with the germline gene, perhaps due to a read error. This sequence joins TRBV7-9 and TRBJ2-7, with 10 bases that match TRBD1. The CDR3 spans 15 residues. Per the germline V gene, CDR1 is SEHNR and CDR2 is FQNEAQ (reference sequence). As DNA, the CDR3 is TGTTCCAGCAGCTTAATCGGGACAGGGGCCTACGAGCAGTACTTC. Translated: CSSSLIGTGAYEQYF.

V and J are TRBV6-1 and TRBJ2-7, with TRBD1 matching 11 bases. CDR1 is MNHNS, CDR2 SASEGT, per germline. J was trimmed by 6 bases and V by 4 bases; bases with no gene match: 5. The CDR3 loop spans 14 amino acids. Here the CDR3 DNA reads TGTGCCAGCAGTGCCGGGACAGGGGGAAGCGAGCAGTACTTC. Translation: CASSAGTGGSEQYF.

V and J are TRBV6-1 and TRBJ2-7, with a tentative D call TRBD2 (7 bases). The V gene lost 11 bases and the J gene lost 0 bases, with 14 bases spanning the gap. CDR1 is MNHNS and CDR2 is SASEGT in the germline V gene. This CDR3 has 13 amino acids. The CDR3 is CALQGGGSYEQYF. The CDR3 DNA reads TGTGCCTTACAGGGCGGGGGCTCCTACGAGCAGTACTTC.

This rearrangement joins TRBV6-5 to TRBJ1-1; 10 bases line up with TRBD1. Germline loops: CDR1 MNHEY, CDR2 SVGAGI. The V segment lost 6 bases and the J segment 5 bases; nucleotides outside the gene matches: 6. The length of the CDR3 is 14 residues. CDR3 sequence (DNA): TGTGCCAGCAGGGGACAGGGGCTTGGGACTGAAGCTTTCTTT. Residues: CASRGQGLGTEAFF.

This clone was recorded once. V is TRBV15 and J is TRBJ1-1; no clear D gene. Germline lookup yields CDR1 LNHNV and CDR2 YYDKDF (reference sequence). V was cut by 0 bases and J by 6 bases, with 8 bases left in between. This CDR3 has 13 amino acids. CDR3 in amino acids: CATSRDWRAEAFF. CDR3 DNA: TGTGCCACCAGCAGAGATTGGCGGGCTGAAGCTTTCTTT.

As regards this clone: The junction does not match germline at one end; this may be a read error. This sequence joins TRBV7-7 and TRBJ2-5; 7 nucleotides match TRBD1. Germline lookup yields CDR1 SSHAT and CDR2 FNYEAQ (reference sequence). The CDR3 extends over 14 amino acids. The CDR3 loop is CASSPGLRGMTQYF. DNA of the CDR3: TGTGCTAGCAGTCCCGGGCTCAGGGGGATGACCCAGTACTTC.

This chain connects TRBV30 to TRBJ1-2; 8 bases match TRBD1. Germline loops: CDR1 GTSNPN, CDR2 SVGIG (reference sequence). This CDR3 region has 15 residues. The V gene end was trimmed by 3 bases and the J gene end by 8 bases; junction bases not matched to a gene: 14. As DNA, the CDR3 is TGTGCCTGGAGAGCTTCGTGGCAGGGGGCGCGGGGCTACACCTTC. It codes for CAWRASWQGARGYTF. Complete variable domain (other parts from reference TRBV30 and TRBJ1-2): SQTIHQWPATLVQPVGSPLSLECTVEGTSNPNLYWYRQAAGRGLQLLFYSVGIGQISSEVPQNLSASRPQDRQFILSSKKLLLSDSGFYLCAWRASWQGARGYTFGSGTRLTVV.

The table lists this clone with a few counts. CDR3 bases: TGCGCCAGCAGCCCGCCAGGGAGGGGTAATGAAAAACTGTTTTTT. Its protein product is CASSPPGRGNEKLFF. J is TRBJ1-4 and V is TRBV4-1, with a weak D call TRBD1 (5 bases). The CDR3 has 15 residues. Germline values: CDR1 MGHRA, CDR2 YSYEKL. Trimming left V 4 bases short and J 4 bases short, with 13 bases between.

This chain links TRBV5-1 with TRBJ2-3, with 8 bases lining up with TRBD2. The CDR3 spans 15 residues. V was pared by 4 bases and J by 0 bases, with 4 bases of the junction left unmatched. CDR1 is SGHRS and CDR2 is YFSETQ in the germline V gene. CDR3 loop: CASSPIAGSTDTQYF. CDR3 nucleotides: TGCGCCAGCAGCCCCATAGCGGGAAGCACAGATACGCAGTATTTT.

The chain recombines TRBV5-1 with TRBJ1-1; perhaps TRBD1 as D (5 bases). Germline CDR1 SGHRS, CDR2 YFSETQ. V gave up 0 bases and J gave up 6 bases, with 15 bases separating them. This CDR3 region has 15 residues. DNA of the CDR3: TGCGCCAGCAGCTTGGATACCTCCTGGGGCTCTGAAGCTTTCTTT. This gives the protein CASSLDTSWGSEAFF. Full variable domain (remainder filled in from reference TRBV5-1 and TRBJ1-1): KAGVTQTPRYLIKTRGQQVTLSCSPISGHRSVSWYQQTPGQGLQFLFEYFSETQRNKGNFPGRFSGRQFSNSRSEMNVSTLELGDSALYLCASSLDTSWGSEAFFGQGTRLTVV.

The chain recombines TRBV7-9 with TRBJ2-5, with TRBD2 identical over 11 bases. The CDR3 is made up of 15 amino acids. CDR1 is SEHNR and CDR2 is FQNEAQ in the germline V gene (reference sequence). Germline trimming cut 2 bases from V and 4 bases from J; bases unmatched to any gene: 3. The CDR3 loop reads CASSLISGRVETQYF. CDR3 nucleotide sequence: TGTGCCAGCAGCTTAATTAGCGGGAGGGTAGAGACCCAGTACTTC.

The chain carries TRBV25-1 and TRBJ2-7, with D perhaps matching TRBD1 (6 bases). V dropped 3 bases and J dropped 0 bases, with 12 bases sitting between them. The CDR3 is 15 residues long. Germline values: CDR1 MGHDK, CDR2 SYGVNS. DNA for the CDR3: TGTGCCAGCAGTGATACGGGACAATCCTCCTACGAGCAGTACTTC. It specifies CASSDTGQSSYEQYF.

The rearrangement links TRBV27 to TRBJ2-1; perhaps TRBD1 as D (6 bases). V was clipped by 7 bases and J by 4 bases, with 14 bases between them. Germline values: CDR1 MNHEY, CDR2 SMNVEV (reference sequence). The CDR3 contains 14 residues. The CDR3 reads CASTPGQGYNEQFF. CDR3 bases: TGTGCCAGCACCCCGGGGCAGGGGTACAATGAGCAGTTCTTC.

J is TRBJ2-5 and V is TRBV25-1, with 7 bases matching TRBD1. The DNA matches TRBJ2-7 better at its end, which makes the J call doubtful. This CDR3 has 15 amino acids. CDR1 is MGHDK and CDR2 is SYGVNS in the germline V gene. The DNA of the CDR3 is TGTGCCAGCAGTGCAACCGGGACAGCCGCGGACGAGCAGTACTTC. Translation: CASSATGTAADEQYF.

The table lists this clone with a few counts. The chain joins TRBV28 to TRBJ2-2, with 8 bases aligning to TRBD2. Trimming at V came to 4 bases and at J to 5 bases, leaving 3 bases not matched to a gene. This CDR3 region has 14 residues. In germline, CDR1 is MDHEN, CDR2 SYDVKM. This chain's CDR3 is CASSSPSGTGELFF. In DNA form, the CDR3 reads TGTGCCAGCAGTTCCCCTAGCGGGACCGGGGAGCTGTTTTTT.

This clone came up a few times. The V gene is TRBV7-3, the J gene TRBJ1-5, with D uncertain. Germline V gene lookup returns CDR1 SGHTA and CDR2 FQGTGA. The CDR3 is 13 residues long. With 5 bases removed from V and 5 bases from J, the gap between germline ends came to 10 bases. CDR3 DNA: TGTGCCAGCAGCCTCTCGCCAGATCAGCCCCAGCATTTT. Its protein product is CASSLSPDQPQHF.

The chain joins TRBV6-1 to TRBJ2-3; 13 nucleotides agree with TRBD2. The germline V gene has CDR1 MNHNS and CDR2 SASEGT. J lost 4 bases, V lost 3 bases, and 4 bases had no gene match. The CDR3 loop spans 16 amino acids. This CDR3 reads CASSETSGRYPDTQYF. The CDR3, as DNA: TGTGCCAGCAGTGAGACTAGCGGGAGGTATCCAGATACGCAGTATTTT.

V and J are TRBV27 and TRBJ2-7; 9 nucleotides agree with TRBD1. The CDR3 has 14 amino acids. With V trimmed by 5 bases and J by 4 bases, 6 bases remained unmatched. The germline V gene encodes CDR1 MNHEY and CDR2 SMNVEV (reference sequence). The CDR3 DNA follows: TGTGCCAGCAGTCCCTGGACAGGGGCGTACGAGCAGTACTTC. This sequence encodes CASSPWTGAYEQYF.

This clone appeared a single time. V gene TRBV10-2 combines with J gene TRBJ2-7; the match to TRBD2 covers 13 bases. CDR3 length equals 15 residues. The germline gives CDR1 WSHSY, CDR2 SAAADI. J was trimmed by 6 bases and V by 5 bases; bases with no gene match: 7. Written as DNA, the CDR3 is TGCGCCAGCAGTTCCGGGACTAGCGGGACCCTCGAGCAGTACTTC. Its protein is CASSSGTSGTLEQYF.

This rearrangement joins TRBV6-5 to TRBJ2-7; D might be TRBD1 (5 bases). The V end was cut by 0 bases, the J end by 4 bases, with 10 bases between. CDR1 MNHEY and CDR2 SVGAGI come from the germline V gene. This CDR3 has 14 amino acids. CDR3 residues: CASSYSQGGYEQYF. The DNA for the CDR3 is TGTGCCAGCAGTTACTCGCAGGGTGGTTACGAGCAGTACTTC.

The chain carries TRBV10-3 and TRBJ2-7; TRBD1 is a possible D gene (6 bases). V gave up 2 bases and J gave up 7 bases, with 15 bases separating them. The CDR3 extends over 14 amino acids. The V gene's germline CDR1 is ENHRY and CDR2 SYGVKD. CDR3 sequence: CAISEAQQGREQYF. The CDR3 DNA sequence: TGTGCCATCAGTGAGGCGCAACAGGGAAGGGAGCAGTACTTC.

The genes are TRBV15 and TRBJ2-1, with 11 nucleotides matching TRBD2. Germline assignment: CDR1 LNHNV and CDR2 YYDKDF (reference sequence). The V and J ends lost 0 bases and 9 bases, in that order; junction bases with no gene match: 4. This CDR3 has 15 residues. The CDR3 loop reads CATSRERLAGSEQFF. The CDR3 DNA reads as TGTGCCACCAGCAGAGAGAGACTAGCGGGAAGTGAGCAGTTCTTC. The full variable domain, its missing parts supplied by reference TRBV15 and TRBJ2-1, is DAMVIQNPRYQVTQFGKPVTLSCSQTLNHNVMYWYQQKSSQAPKLLFHYYDKDFNNEADTPDNFQSRRPNTSFCFLDIRSPGLGDTAMYLCATSRERLAGSEQFFGPGTRLTVL.

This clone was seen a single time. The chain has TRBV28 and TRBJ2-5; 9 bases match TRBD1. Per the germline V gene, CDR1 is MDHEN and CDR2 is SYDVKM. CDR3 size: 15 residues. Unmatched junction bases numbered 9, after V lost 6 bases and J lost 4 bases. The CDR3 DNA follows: TGTGCCAGCAGGAAGATCGGGACAGGGTCAGAGACCCAGTACTTC. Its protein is CASRKIGTGSETQYF.

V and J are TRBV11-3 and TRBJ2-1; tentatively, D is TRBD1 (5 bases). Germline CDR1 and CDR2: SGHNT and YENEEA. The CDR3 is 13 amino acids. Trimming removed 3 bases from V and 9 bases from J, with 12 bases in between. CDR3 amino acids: CASSFGAEFEQFF. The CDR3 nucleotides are TGTGCCAGCAGCTTTGGGGCAGAGTTTGAGCAGTTCTTC.

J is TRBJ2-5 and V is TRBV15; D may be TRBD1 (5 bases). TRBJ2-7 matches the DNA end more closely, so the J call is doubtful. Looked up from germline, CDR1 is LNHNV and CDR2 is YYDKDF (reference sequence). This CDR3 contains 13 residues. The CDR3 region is CATSRPEQGEQYF. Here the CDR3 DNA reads TGTGCCACCAGCAGACCAGAGCAGGGCGAGCAGTACTTC.